This is a list of T cell receptor beta chains from one sample in a study of shared clonotypes between healthy human individuals. Assay used: immunoSEQ multiplex PCR; TCRdb lists only in-frame clones, some missing. In the table there are hundreds of thousands of clones, 90% to 97% of which are singletons. Sample: naive CD8+ T cells sorted from blood. Receptors were obtained from a young man in good health. Each CDR3 is given with its conserved first and last residue. A D gene is named only where the DNA matches it firmly. Rows may omit the clone size; those that give it use once, few, many or a size class.

d_call: TRBD2; v_call: TRBV5-5; clone_size: -; j_call: TRBJ2-7; cdr3_nt: TGTGCCAGCAGCTTGGAGGGGACTAGCGGGAGGGGCGAGCAGTACTTC; cdr3_aa: CASSLEGTSGRGEQYF
d_call: -; v_call: TRBV11-2; clone_size: few; j_call: TRBJ2-7; cdr3_nt: TGTGCCAGCTACGCGGCGGCGCTTAGCGACTACGAGCAGTACTTC; cdr3_aa: CASYAAALSDYEQYF
d_call: -; v_call: TRBV10-1; clone_size: -; j_call: TRBJ2-7; cdr3_nt: TGCGCCAGCAGTGAATACTCCTTGAGGGACCGAACCTACGAGCAGTACTTC; cdr3_aa: CASSEYSLRDRTYEQYF
d_call: TRBD2; v_call: TRBV14; clone_size: -; j_call: TRBJ2-7; cdr3_nt: TGTGCCAGCAGCCAACTACCCGGGACTATTGGTTACGAGCAGTACTTC; cdr3_aa: CASSQLPGTIGYEQYF
d_call: -; v_call: TRBV7-9; clone_size: -; j_call: TRBJ1-4; cdr3_nt: TGTGCCAGCAGCTTTTTGGCCCCTGGTGAAAAACTGTTTTTT; cdr3_aa: CASSFLAPGEKLFF
d_call: TRBD1; v_call: TRBV7-9; clone_size: -; j_call: TRBJ2-3; cdr3_nt: TGTGCCAGCAGCTTGGGGACAGGGACCGCGGCAGATACGCAGTATTTT; cdr3_aa: CASSLGTGTAADTQYF
d_call: -; v_call: TRBV11-3; clone_size: -; j_call: TRBJ2-1; cdr3_nt: TGTGCCAGCAGCTTAGGTACAGGGTCTGAGCAGTTCTTC; cdr3_aa: CASSLGTGSEQFF
d_call: TRBD2; v_call: TRBV7-8; clone_size: -; j_call: TRBJ2-1; cdr3_nt: TGTGCCAGCTCTAGCGGAGGCCCCAAGCAGTTCTTC; cdr3_aa: CASSSGGPKQFF
d_call: -; v_call: TRBV11-2; clone_size: -; j_call: TRBJ2-7; cdr3_nt: TGTGCCAGCAGCTCCGGGACAAGGACCTACGAGCAGTACTTC; cdr3_aa: CASSSGTRTYEQYF
d_call: TRBD2; v_call: TRBV7-9; clone_size: -; j_call: TRBJ2-7; cdr3_nt: TGTGCCAGCAGCTTTCCGGGAGGGTTCTACGAGCAGTACTTC; cdr3_aa: CASSFPGGFYEQYF
d_call: -; v_call: TRBV19; clone_size: -; j_call: TRBJ1-5; cdr3_nt: TGTGCCAGTAGTTATGGGGGATACGTACAGCCCCAGCATTTT; cdr3_aa: CASSYGGYVQPQHF
d_call: -; v_call: TRBV29-1; clone_size: -; j_call: TRBJ2-7; cdr3_nt: TGCAGCGTTGAAGATATACGGGAAAGCTCCTACGAGCAGTACTTC; cdr3_aa: CSVEDIRESSYEQYF
d_call: -; v_call: TRBV4-1; clone_size: -; j_call: TRBJ1-3; cdr3_nt: TGCGCCAGCAGCCAAGTAATAGGTAACACCATATATTTT; cdr3_aa: CASSQVIGNTIYF
d_call: TRBD2; v_call: TRBV5-5; clone_size: -; j_call: TRBJ2-1; cdr3_nt: TGTGCCAGCAGCTCAGGGGTAGCGGGAGAACCATACAATGAGCAGTTCTTC; cdr3_aa: CASSSGVAGEPYNEQFF
d_call: TRBD1; v_call: TRBV18; clone_size: -; j_call: TRBJ2-7; cdr3_nt: TGTGCCAGCTCACCAGGGACAGGCGTCTACGAGCAGTACTTC; cdr3_aa: CASSPGTGVYEQYF
d_call: -; v_call: TRBV9; clone_size: -; j_call: TRBJ2-3; cdr3_nt: TGTGCCAGCAGCCCCCTTCGGTCAGATACGCAGTATTTT; cdr3_aa: CASSPLRSDTQYF
d_call: -; v_call: TRBV2; clone_size: -; j_call: TRBJ2-7; cdr3_nt: TGTGCCAGCAGCCAGACAGATTACGAGCAGTACTTC; cdr3_aa: CASSQTDYEQYF
d_call: TRBD1; v_call: TRBV7-2; clone_size: -; j_call: TRBJ2-3; cdr3_nt: TGTGCCAGCAGCAATGCGGACAGGCGAAAAAGCACAGATACGCAGTATTTT; cdr3_aa: CASSNADRRKSTDTQYF
d_call: -; v_call: TRBV9; clone_size: -; j_call: TRBJ2-3; cdr3_nt: TGTGCCAGCAGCGTAGCCGGCGGAGGGCTGGCAGATACGCAGTATTTT; cdr3_aa: CASSVAGGGLADTQYF
d_call: TRBD1; v_call: TRBV7-9; clone_size: -; j_call: TRBJ2-7; cdr3_nt: TGTGCCAGCAGCCTAGGGGGACAGGGTAACTACGAGCAGTACTTC; cdr3_aa: CASSLGGQGNYEQYF
d_call: -; v_call: TRBV7-9; clone_size: -; j_call: TRBJ2-2; cdr3_nt: TGTGCCAGCAGCTTAGTAGGAAACACCGGGGAGCTGTTTTTT; cdr3_aa: CASSLVGNTGELFF
d_call: -; v_call: TRBV29-1; clone_size: -; j_call: TRBJ2-5; cdr3_nt: TGCAGCGTTGAGTACAGGGGAGCGGGAGAGACCCAGTACTTC; cdr3_aa: CSVEYRGAGETQYF
d_call: -; v_call: TRBV18; clone_size: -; j_call: TRBJ2-2; cdr3_nt: TGTGCCAGCTCACCGACCACCGGGGAGCTGTTTTTT; cdr3_aa: CASSPTTGELFF